Given below is one T cell receptor (beta chain) in context. The antigen is not known. This entry is derived from a study of shared clonotypes between healthy human individuals. The CDR3 loop spans 14 amino acids. From germline, CDR1 is SGDLS and CDR2 YYNGEE. V was trimmed by 3 bases and J by 2 bases, leaving 12 bases between them. Findings and limits, study-wide: Clonotype sharing among donors likely depends on sequencing depth. Sample collection involved blood only; tissue repertoires are likely different. In contrast to clonotypes shared by all four donors, non-shared clonotypes had lower generation probabilities.

The authors divided CD4+ cells into CD45RA+ naive and CD45RA-negative memory subsets. Data came from immunoSEQ multiplex PCR; TCRdb stores just in-frame clones and leaves some out. The data hold a few million clones, with approximately 92% observed a single time. The sequence was collected from a man aged 18 to 30 in good health. V is TRBV9 and J is TRBJ2-7, with D possibly matching TRBD2 (5 bases). Sequencing input: naive CD4+ T cells sorted from blood. The subset denotes: CD45RA+ positively selected. CDR3 DNA: TGTGCCAGCAGCGAAAGCGGTGCCGCCTACGAGCAGTACTTC. It codes for CASSESGAAYEQYF.